The entry below describes one T cell receptor beta chain. The sample is drawn from a study of blood T cell repertoires in COVID-19. Repertoires were generated with immunoSEQ multiplex PCR, while TCRdb's copy carries only in-frame clones and drops some. The sample lists approximately 140,000 clones, more than 70% occurring once. Germline V gene data show CDR1 as MDHEN and CDR2 as SYDVKM. V gave up 3 bases and J gave up 5 bases, with 7 bases separating them. CDR3 length equals 13 residues. This TCR derives from a man aged 60 to 69 with acute or convalescent COVID-19. The material sequenced was peripheral blood. V gene TRBV28 combines with J gene TRBJ2-2, with D maybe TRBD2 (5 bases). The CDR3 DNA is TGTGCCAGCAGTTTCCGGGGTACCGGGGAGCTGTTTTTT. It codes for CASSFRGTGELFF.